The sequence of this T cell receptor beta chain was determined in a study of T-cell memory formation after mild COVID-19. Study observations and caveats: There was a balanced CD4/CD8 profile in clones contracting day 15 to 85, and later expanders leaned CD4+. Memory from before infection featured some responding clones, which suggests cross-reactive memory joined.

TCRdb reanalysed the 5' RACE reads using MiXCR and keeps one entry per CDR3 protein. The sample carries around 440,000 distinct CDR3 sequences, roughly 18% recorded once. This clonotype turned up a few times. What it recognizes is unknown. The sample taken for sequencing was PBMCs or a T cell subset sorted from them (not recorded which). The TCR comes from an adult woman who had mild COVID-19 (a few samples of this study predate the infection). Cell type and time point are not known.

The CDR3, as DNA: TGCGCCAGCAGCAAAAGGACAGGTCAAAAGAACACTGAAGCTTTCTTT. Protein: CASSKRTGQKNTEAFF. The chain recombines TRBV5-1 with TRBJ1-1; 7 nucleotides line up with TRBD1. Looked up from germline, CDR1 is SGHRS and CDR2 is YFSETQ. J gave up 1 base and V 4 bases, and 10 bases lay outside the gene matches. The CDR3 loop spans 16 amino acids.